This paragraph covers one T cell receptor (beta chain) sequence. Which antigen it targets is not known. Base qualities are not provided; no much larger clone lies one nucleotide away. V was cut back by 7 bases and J by 2 bases, leaving a gap of 14 bases between them. CDR1 and CDR2 are drawn from the germline V gene: MDHEN, SYDVKM. Taken from cysteine to phenylalanine, the CDR3 has 14 residues. Solely the CDR3 DNA is kept, with 42 bases framed from the first base. The intended sense of this specimen's treatment or condition label: in vitro stimulation with specific CMV peptide epitopes to enrich CMV-specific T cells. This entry comes from a study of T cell repertoires in cytomegalovirus infection (dated by TCRdb to the late 2010s). About the full investigation: The peptide stimulations were aimed at well-studied HLA-B-restricted epitopes as well as recently identified HLA-C-restricted CMV epitopes, whose presentation resists viral immunomodulation. Donor HLA type was relevant to the analysis, as public TCR beta signatures indicated carriage of CMV infection together with the matching HLA type.

The sequencer listed for this sample is Illumina HiSeq 1500. The raw public reads went through TCRdb reprocessing: fastp at Q25, MiXCR clone calling, in-frame beta chains kept. Under each unique CDR3 protein, matching rows form one entry showing the most common genes and DNA. The sample table shows around 750,000 distinct CDR3 sequences, and approximately 29% are seen once. In total, the top ten clones hold roughly an eighth of the sample. The full study reports these points: The ex vivo response was dominated by HLA-C-restricted CMV-specific TCR beta clonotypes, and the single most frequent clonotype in two of eight donors was supplied by these HLA-C-restricted clonotypes. In both this cohort and an independent roughly 400-donor cohort, the cumulative frequency of public TCR beta family members distinguished carriers of CMV infection plus the relevant HLA type.

The chain is assembled from TRBV28 and TRBJ1-2, with no confidently assigned D gene. This receptor was taken from a human donor in good health (CMV status not recorded). Some clones in this sample may be carry-over from other donors' samples. The sample in question was cultured CD8+ T cells from PBMCs, obtained from culture after CMV antigen stimulation. The base sequence is TGTGCCAGCACCACCAATTCACGGAACTATGGCTACACCTTC. Its protein product is CASTTNSRNYGYTF.